The 7 T cell receptor beta chains reported below all come from one sample, sequenced in a study of regulatory T cells in long-lasting Graves disease. Sample time point: newly diagnosed GD, antithyroid drugs for less than 3 months. PBMC-derived RNA was used for the TCR library. Both iRepertoire HTBI primers and Arm-PCR of CDR3 regions were used to build the TCR beta libraries. TCRdb called the multiplex PCR reads again in MiXCR, with one record for every CDR3 protein. The data hold under 250,000 distinct CDR3 sequences, with 20% observed a single time. The starting material was peripheral blood mononuclear cells (PBMCs), obtained at new diagnosis, from a patient treated with antithyroid drugs. The receptors shown here come from a female donor with Graves disease.

This clonotype has a count of ten or more. The rearrangement uses TRBV20-1 and TRBJ2-6; no clear D gene. Looked up from germline, CDR1 is DFQATT and CDR2 is SNEGSKA (reference sequence). V lost 3 bases and J 3 bases, leaving 12 bases between the germline ends. The CDR3 consists of 15 residues. This chain's CDR3 is CSASPPGYGANVLTF. Here the CDR3 DNA reads TGCAGTGCTAGTCCCCCAGGCTATGGGGCCAACGTCCTGACTTTC.

As regards this clonotype: This likely stems from a read error, as it lies one base from a far larger clone. The rearrangement links TRBV5-5 to TRBJ2-4, with 8 nucleotides matching TRBD1. The CDR3 contains 16 residues. Germline CDR1 SGHKS, CDR2 YYEKEE (reference sequence). CDR3 sequence reads: CASSLPRQGTSDEQLF. The CDR3 DNA is TGTGCCAGCAGCTTGCCTCGACAGGGGACAAGCGATGAGCAGCTCTTC. The whole variable domain, filled in from reference TRBV5-5 and TRBJ2-4, reads DAGVTQSPTHLIKTRGQQVTLRCSPISGHKSVSWYQQVLGQGPQFIFQYYEKEERGRGNFPDRFSARQFPNYSSELNVNALLLGDSALYLCASSLPRQGTSDEQLFGAGTRLSVL.

The sample holds many counts of this clonotype. V and J are TRBV7-9 and TRBJ2-7; D might be TRBD1 (6 bases). The germline CDR1 and CDR2 sequences are SEHNR and FQNEAQ (reference sequence). The CDR3 loop spans 14 amino acids. V lost 1 base, J lost 2 bases, and 9 bases lay in between. This chain's CDR3 is CASSLGRGAYEQYF. For the CDR3, the DNA is TGTGCCAGCAGCTTAGGCAGGGGAGCCTACGAGCAGTACTTC. Filled out from reference TRBV7-9 and TRBJ2-7, the complete variable domain reads DTGVSQNPRHKITKRGQNVTFRCDPISEHNRLYWYRQTLGQGPEFLTYFQNEAQLEKSRLLSDRFSAERPKGSFSTLEIQRTEQGDSAMYLCASSLGRGAYEQYFGPGTRLTVT.

In this sample, this clonotype turned up many times. This sequence joins TRBV2 and TRBJ2-2; D is ambiguous. The CDR3 contains 14 residues. Germline lookup yields CDR1 SNHLY and CDR2 FYNNEI. V was shortened by 6 bases and J by 1 base, with 9 bases between the two germline ends. This chain's CDR3 is CASRSGQNTGELFF. The CDR3 nucleotides are TGTGCCAGCAGGTCGGGCCAGAACACCGGGGAGCTGTTTTTT.

This clonotype showed up just once. The chain couples TRBV7-2 to TRBJ2-7, with TRBD1 as a possible D gene (5 bases). CDR3 length equals 15 residues. With 5 bases removed from V and 4 bases from J, the gap between germline ends came to 18 bases. Germline V gene lookup returns CDR1 SGHTA and CDR2 FQGNSA. The CDR3 sequence is CASSLLRQGLYEQYF. The CDR3 DNA reads as TGTGCCAGCAGCCTGTTGCGGCAGGGATTGTACGAGCAGTACTTC.

The chain carries TRBV19 and TRBJ1-6, with TRBD1 as a possible D gene (5 bases). Trimming took 7 bases from V and 8 from J, leaving 15 bases between them. The CDR3 covers 14 residues. Germline V CDR1 and CDR2: LNHDA, SQIVND (reference sequence). The CDR3 region has the DNA TGTGCCAGTAATCGGGGCAGGGAGGATTCACCCCTCCACTTT. Protein product: CASNRGREDSPLHF.

The V gene is TRBV9, the J gene TRBJ1-1, with 7 bases that match TRBD1. The CDR3 has 15 amino acids. CDR1 SGDLS and CDR2 YYNGEE come from the germline V gene. V was pared by 4 bases and J by 4 bases, with 10 bases of the junction left unmatched. The CDR3 region has the DNA TGTGCCAGCAGCAGACAGGGTAAAGAAGGCACTGAAGCTTTCTTT. It codes for CASSRQGKEGTEAFF.